This T cell receptor beta chain emerged from a study of OX40 agonist ivuxolimab in advanced cancers. Study-level background: Across the patients, intravenous ivuxolimab was delivered every 2 weeks at 0.01 to 10 mg/kg. Points from the study as a whole: Which antigen the expanded peripheral T cells recognized is unknown. Patients with a partial response at 0.1-3.0 mg/kg had among the lowest clonal expansion.

In regard to this clone: What it binds is unknown.

CDR3 length: 14 amino acids. Looked up from germline, CDR1 is MNHNY and CDR2 is SVGAGI (reference sequence). Deletions cut 4 bases from V and 0 bases from J, with 10 bases between. Profiled with immunoSEQ multiplex PCR; TCRdb holds only in-frame clones, not every one. The sample lists roughly 100,000 clones; about 90% were seen once. Autoimmune disease history or systemic immunosuppression was exclusionary. The sample was CD4+ or CD8+ T cells sorted from blood, taken in a trial of the OX40 agonist ivuxolimab. The source is an adult with an advanced solid tumor such as melanoma, head and neck, liver or kidney cancer. The rearrangement links TRBV6-6 to TRBJ2-7, with D hard to call. The CDR3 loop reads CASSFARTSYEQYF. The CDR3 bases are TGTGCCAGCAGTTTTGCCCGGACCTCCTACGAGCAGTACTTC.